This TCR beta chain was captured by sequencing in a study of prognosis after radiotherapy for stage I lung cancer. The length of the CDR3 is 15 residues. V was trimmed by 4 bases and J by 2 bases, leaving 10 bases between them. Germline assignment: CDR1 SGHTS and CDR2 YDEGEE. Amplification of TCR beta CDR3 from genomic DNA used two-round multiplex PCR. The first PCR round targeted every TRBV and TRBJ gene with specific primers. A single record per CDR3 protein comes from TCRdb applying MiXCR to the multiplex PCR reads. The sample includes 14,000 or so distinct CDR3 sequences, approximately 50% of them seen just once.

The J gene is TRBJ2-6, the V gene TRBV5-8, with no clear D. The source of this sequence is a donor over 45 with non-small cell lung cancer. The specimen was PBMCs, collected before or after stereotactic body radiation therapy (not recorded which). This CDR3 reads CASSTAITGANVLTF. DNA for the CDR3: TGTGCCAGCAGCACCGCCATAACTGGGGCCAACGTCCTGACTTTC.